This T cell receptor (beta chain) was sequenced for a study of siplizumab effects on memory and regulatory T cells. Study results and caveats: Versus under 35% in controls, the mappable alloreactive CD4+ clones averaged approximately 69% Treg-derived with siplizumab. Alloreactive sequences tracing back to unstimulated CD4+ memory cells fell significantly with siplizumab.

This CDR3 region has 15 residues. Trimming took 3 bases from V and 8 from J, leaving 18 bases between them. Germline lookup yields CDR1 SGHRS and CDR2 YFSETQ. This clone was seen a handful of times. Antigen: not known. Sequencing used immunoSEQ multiplex PCR; TCRdb keeps in-frame clones, though not all of them. The sample comprises about 14,000 clones, approximately 49% of which are singletons, and about 9.4% rests with the top ten. The mixed lymphocyte reaction cells underwent coculture at 37°C for approximately 6 days. The source of this sequence is a human donor in good health; the cells came from an allogeneic mixed lymphocyte reaction. The sequenced sample consisted of CFSE-low (dividing) CD4+ T cells sorted from an allogeneic mixed lymphocyte reaction. The chain couples TRBV5-1 to TRBJ2-1; possible D gene TRBD2, 6 bases. CDR3 in DNA: TGCGCCAGCAGCTCGCAGGGACCCCCGGGGGATGAGCAGTTCTTC. Residues: CASSSQGPPGDEQFF.